The 29 T cell receptor beta chains below all came from one sample that was sequenced in a study of Tregs in tolerant kidney transplant recipients. The nonmyeloablative bone marrow transplants came from related graft donors, with transient mixed chimerism. TCRdb keeps only in-frame clones here, not all; method: immunoSEQ multiplex PCR. The sample yields about 52,000 clones, 91% seen once. The sequenced sample was CD8+ T cells from blood (PBMCs), obtained 24 months after the transplant. The receptors come from a human patient who received a combined kidney and bone marrow transplant. Some of these T cells may belong to the graft donor.

The genes are TRBV6-5 and TRBJ1-1, with D unresolved. The CDR3 has 13 residues. V shed 8 bases and J shed 5 bases, with 15 bases lying between them. Germline V CDR1 and CDR2: MNHEY, SVGAGI. CDR3 nucleotides: TGTGCCAGCGCGACTGGTGTTGGGACTGAAGCTTTCTTT. Translating gives CASATGVGTEAFF.

This sequence joins TRBV18 and TRBJ1-2; TRBD1 matches 7 bases. The CDR3 has 15 residues. V shed 0 bases, J shed 2 bases, and the junction held 3 bases outside the gene matches. The germline gives CDR1 KGHSH, CDR2 LQKENI. CDR3 nucleotide sequence: TGTGCCAGCTCACCACCGTGGGGACAGAACTATGGCTACACCTTC. Translated, it gives CASSPPWGQNYGYTF.

V gene TRBV6-6 combines with J gene TRBJ2-2; 7 bases map to TRBD1. J lost 2 bases, V lost 6 bases, and 9 bases had no gene match. CDR1 is MNHNY, CDR2 SVGAGI, per germline (reference sequence). This CDR3 is 16 amino acids long. The CDR3 is CASRPRDRVNTGELFF. The CDR3 DNA follows: TGTGCCAGCAGACCCCGGGACAGAGTTAACACCGGGGAGCTGTTTTTT.

This clone was counted a single time. The chain is built from TRBV29-1 and TRBJ1-2, with 7 bases that match TRBD1. CDR1 SQVTM and CDR2 ANQGSEA come from the germline V gene. The CDR3 totals 14 residues. Unmatched junction bases numbered 10, after V lost 6 bases and J lost 3 bases. The CDR3, as DNA: TGCAGCGTCTACTATACCGGGACAGACTATGGCTACACCTTC. This encodes CSVYYTGTDYGYTF.

Worth noting for this clone: The germline gene is not matched at one end of the junction; a read error may be the cause. Other DNA sequences in the same sample also yield this CDR3. The chain uses TRBV6-1 and TRBJ1-6, with TRBD1 matching over 7 bases. This CDR3 is 15 amino acids long. From germline, CDR1 is MNHNS and CDR2 SASEGT. This CDR3 is CASREGTAYNSPLHF. In DNA, the CDR3 is TGTGCCAGCAGGGAAGGGACAGCTTATAATTCCCCCCTCCACTTT.

This clone was counted only a few times. The CDR3 loop reads CASVRGTDTQYF. CDR3 in DNA: TGTGCCAGCGTCAGGGGTACAGATACGCAGTATTTT. The chain uses TRBV7-9 and TRBJ2-3, with D possibly being TRBD1 (6 bases). V gave up 8 bases and J gave up 3 bases, with 9 bases separating them. This CDR3 has 12 amino acids. Germline assignment: CDR1 SEHNR and CDR2 FQNEAQ (reference sequence). Combining the CDR3 with reference TRBV7-9 and TRBJ2-3 gives the whole variable domain DTGVSQNPRHKITKRGQNVTFRCDPISEHNRLYWYRQTLGQGPEFLTYFQNEAQLEKSRLLSDRFSAERPKGSFSTLEIQRTEQGDSAMYLCASVRGTDTQYFGPGTRLTVL.

The rearrangement uses TRBV6-4 and TRBJ2-7; TRBD1 aligns across 8 bases. J was trimmed by 1 base and V by 2 bases; bases with no gene match: 1. The length of the CDR3 is 14 residues. Germline V lookup: CDR1 MRHNA, CDR2 SNTAGT. The DNA for the CDR3 is TGTGCCAGCAGTGACGGGGACAGGTCCTACGAGCAGTACTTC. Translated, it gives CASSDGDRSYEQYF.

This chain links TRBV9 with TRBJ2-5; 12 bases align to TRBD2. The J call may be mistaken, given a closer DNA end match to TRBJ2-7. In germline, CDR1 is SGDLS, CDR2 YYNGEE. This CDR3 has 15 residues. The CDR3 loop is CASSASGRALGEQYF. The DNA of the CDR3 is TGTGCCAGCAGCGCTAGCGGGAGGGCATTGGGCGAGCAGTACTTC.

The V and J genes are TRBV7-8 and TRBJ1-1; tentative D call: TRBD1 (5 bases). The germline V and J ends were trimmed by 3 bases and 4 bases, with 9 bases remaining between them. There are 13 residues in the CDR3. Germline loops: CDR1 SGHVS, CDR2 FQNEAQ. CDR3 bases: TGTGCCAGCAGCTTCGGGGGAGGCACTGAAGCTTTCTTT. It encodes CASSFGGGTEAFF. Full variable domain (outside the CDR3, taken from reference TRBV7-8 and TRBJ1-1): GAGVSQSPRYKVAKRGQDVALRCDPISGHVSLFWYQQALGQGPEFLTYFQNEAQLDKSGLPSDRFFAERPEGSVSTLKIQRTQQEDSAVYLCASSFGGGTEAFFGQGTRLTVV.

This chain joins TRBV4-2 and TRBJ2-1, with D possibly being TRBD2 (7 bases). Germline CDR1 LGHNA, CDR2 YNFKEQ. The CDR3 sequence is 19 residues long. V lost 0 bases, J lost 1 base, and 19 bases lay in between. The CDR3 sequence: CASSQDEGGRALSYNEQFF. The CDR3 DNA reads TGTGCCAGCAGCCAAGATGAGGGGGGGAGGGCCCTTTCCTACAATGAGCAGTTCTTC.

The gene calls are TRBV27 and TRBJ2-1; possible D gene TRBD1, 6 bases. The CDR3 covers 12 residues. V was clipped by 5 bases and J by 6 bases, with 8 bases between them. In germline, CDR1 is MNHEY, CDR2 SMNVEV (reference sequence). The CDR3 spells CASSMTGNEQFF. The CDR3 coding sequence is TGTGCCAGCAGTATGACAGGCAATGAGCAGTTCTTC.

V is TRBV19 and J is TRBJ2-7; no reliable D call. Trimming pared 6 bases from V and 0 bases from J, leaving 12 bases between. CDR3 length equals 14 residues. Germline assignment: CDR1 LNHDA and CDR2 SQIVND (reference sequence). CDR3 sequence (DNA): TGTGCCAGTAGGGCAGGCCATAGCTCCTACGAGCAGTACTTC. Amino acid sequence: CASRAGHSSYEQYF.

The V call is TRBV19, the J call TRBJ1-1, with TRBD1 identical over 7 bases. V was pared by 7 bases and J by 1 base, with 6 bases of the junction left unmatched. This CDR3 contains 14 residues. The V gene's germline CDR1 is LNHDA and CDR2 SQIVND (reference sequence). The CDR3 DNA reads TGTGCCAGTACCCCAGGGGGGCCGAACACTGAAGCTTTCTTT. Its protein is CASTPGGPNTEAFF. Filled out from reference TRBV19 and TRBJ1-1, the complete variable domain reads DGGITQSPKYLFRKEGQNVTLSCEQNLNHDAMYWYRQDPGQGLRLIYYSQIVNDFQKGDIAEGYSVSREKKESFPLTVTSAQKNPTAFYLCASTPGGPNTEAFFGQGTRLTVV.

This chain connects TRBV4-3 to TRBJ2-3, with D unresolved. Germline lookup yields CDR1 LGHNA and CDR2 YSLEER. With 4 bases removed from V and 1 base from J, the gap between germline ends came to 6 bases. The CDR3 loop spans 13 amino acids. CDR3 in amino acids: CASSRSGTDTQYF. CDR3 coding DNA: TGCGCCAGCAGCCGTTCAGGCACAGATACGCAGTATTTT.

In its sample, this clone was seen once. The chain uses TRBV4-1 and TRBJ2-7; no firm D call. CDR1 is MGHRA and CDR2 is YSYEKL in the germline V gene. This CDR3 has 15 amino acids. Trimming stripped 0 bases from V and 0 bases from J, with 9 bases between. The CDR3 loop is CASSQDQVYSYEQYF. CDR3 nucleotides: TGCGCCAGCAGCCAAGATCAGGTCTACTCCTACGAGCAGTACTTC.

A few counts support this clone. This rearrangement joins TRBV9 to TRBJ2-7; 12 bases line up with TRBD1. This CDR3 has 16 amino acids. J lost 5 bases, V lost 2 bases, and 8 bases had no gene match. Germline CDR1 and CDR2: SGDLS and YYNGEE. CDR3 nucleotides: TGTGCCAGCAGCGTGACAACCGGGACAGGGGGCGACGAGCAGTACTTC. Protein sequence: CASSVTTGTGGDEQYF.

The chain joins TRBV28 to TRBJ2-7; 10 nucleotides agree with TRBD1. This CDR3 has 12 residues. V was clipped by 8 bases and J by 5 bases; unmatched bases: 3. CDR1 and CDR2 (germline): MDHEN, SYDVKM. CDR3 DNA: TGTGCCAGCGAGACAGGGGGCCACGAGCAGTACTTC. Protein product: CASETGGHEQYF.

V usage is TRBV30 and J usage is TRBJ2-2, with D unclear. V lost 0 bases to trimming and J lost 7 bases, with 6 bases between them. Germline lookup yields CDR1 GTSNPN and CDR2 SVGIG (reference sequence). CDR3 length: 12 residues. The CDR3: CAWSVTGGELFF. For the CDR3, the DNA is TGTGCCTGGAGTGTAACGGGCGGGGAGCTGTTTTTT.

The chain joins TRBV11-2 to TRBJ1-2, with a tentative D call TRBD1 (5 bases). This CDR3 is built from 14 residues. The ends were cut back, 2 bases at V and 0 bases at J, with 7 bases in the middle. CDR1 and CDR2 from the germline V gene are SGHAT and FQNNGV. This chain's CDR3 is CASSLQGSNYGYTF. CDR3 DNA: TGTGCCAGCAGCTTACAGGGTTCTAACTATGGCTACACCTTC.

The table lists this clone with a count of one. The chain joins TRBV21-1 to TRBJ1-2; TRBD1 is taken as the D call from the table, unchecked against the DNA. TRBV21-1 has pseudogene status. This CDR3 region has 18 residues. CDR3 DNA sequence: TGTGCCAGCAGCCCGACAATGGGCAGGGCTCCCCTTAACTATGGCTACACCTTC. It specifies CASSPTMGRAPLNYGYTF.

The chain couples TRBV6-5 to TRBJ1-1; possible D gene TRBD1, 5 bases. Looked up from germline, CDR1 is MNHEY and CDR2 is SVGAGI. Trimming removed 6 bases at V and 5 bases at J, with 13 bases between. The CDR3 consists of 13 residues. The CDR3 DNA reads TGTGCCAGCAGCCTCGGGACTGGGACTGAAGCTTTCTTT. The encoded protein is CASSLGTGTEAFF.

This chain uses TRBV7-9 with TRBJ2-3; D may be TRBD1 (6 bases). From germline, CDR1 is SEHNR and CDR2 FQNEAQ (reference sequence). Trimming took 1 base from V and 8 from J, leaving 16 bases between them. This CDR3 contains 15 residues. This CDR3 is CASSLVASGDPTQYF. The CDR3 DNA sequence: TGTGCCAGCAGCTTAGTAGCCTCAGGGGACCCTACGCAGTATTTT.

The DNA of the CDR3 is TGTGCCAGCAGCCCCTCGAGGCCGGGCTCCTACAATGAGCAGTTCTTC. Residues: CASSPSRPGSYNEQFF. The chain has TRBV14 and TRBJ2-1; D gene unclear. V lost 4 bases to trimming and J lost 0 bases, with 13 bases between them. This CDR3 region has 16 residues. CDR1 and CDR2 from the germline V gene are SGHDN and FVKESK.

This sequence joins TRBV6-4 and TRBJ2-1, with 10 bases lining up with TRBD2. Germline V gene sequence: CDR1 MRHNA, CDR2 SNTAGT. V trimming: 3 bases; J trimming: 9 bases; junction bases outside the gene matches: 11. The CDR3 contains 16 residues. Here the CDR3 DNA reads TGTGCCAGCAGTGAGGGGGGGCTAGCGGGAGTCAGTGAGCAGTTCTTC. The encoded protein is CASSEGGLAGVSEQFF.

The rearrangement links TRBV6-1 to TRBJ2-1; TRBD1 agrees at 7 bases. The J segment lost 0 bases and the V segment lost 6 bases, leaving 2 bases of the junction unmatched. This CDR3 contains 14 residues. Per germline, CDR1 MNHNS and CDR2 SASEGT. CDR3 sequence reads: CASRGQSSYNEQFF. The CDR3 coding sequence is TGTGCCAGCAGGGGACAGAGCTCCTACAATGAGCAGTTCTTC.

V usage is TRBV6-1 and J usage is TRBJ1-2; tentatively, D is TRBD1 (5 bases). Trimming removed 0 bases from V and 7 bases from J, with 21 bases in between. The CDR3 is 17 residues long. From germline, CDR1 is MNHNS and CDR2 SASEGT. In DNA, the CDR3 is TGTGCCAGCAGTGAAGCGCTTCGGACAACTCGGTTCAGTGGCTACACCTTC. Translated: CASSEALRTTRFSGYTF.

The V call is TRBV5-5, the J call TRBJ2-1, with unresolved D. Germline CDR1 is SGHKS and CDR2 is YYEKEE (reference sequence). The V and J ends lost 2 bases and 3 bases respectively, with 6 bases between them. This CDR3 is 13 amino acids long. DNA for the CDR3: TGTGCCAGCAGCTTCCTAGGCTACAATGAGCAGTTCTTC. As protein: CASSFLGYNEQFF.

This clone was counted a single time. V is TRBV28 and J is TRBJ2-2; 10 nucleotides match TRBD1. Germline V lookup: CDR1 MDHEN, CDR2 SYDVKM. J gave up 5 bases and V 4 bases, and 7 bases lay outside the gene matches. The CDR3 loop spans 16 amino acids. The CDR3: CASSYRDRGPTGELFF. CDR3 coding DNA: TGTGCCAGCAGTTACCGGGACAGGGGACCAACCGGGGAGCTGTTTTTT.

This chain connects TRBV30 to TRBJ1-1, with 7 positions matching TRBD1. V shed 5 bases, J shed 4 bases, and the junction held 7 bases outside the gene matches. Germline V gene sequence: CDR1 GTSNPN, CDR2 SVGIG (reference sequence). CDR3 length: 13 amino acids. The CDR3 protein is CAWETGSGTEAFF. The CDR3 DNA reads TGTGCCTGGGAGACAGGGTCGGGCACTGAAGCTTTCTTT.